These 10 T cell receptor beta chains were all obtained from the same sample, sequenced in a study of cytomegalovirus exposure and HLA in healthy donors. The PCR was carried out with 60 Vbeta primers and 13 Jbeta primers. Repertoires were generated with immunoSEQ multiplex PCR, while TCRdb's copy carries only in-frame clones and drops some. The sample carries around 120,000 clones, 70% to 75% recorded once. The sample taken for sequencing was PBMCs. Receptors were obtained from a woman between 35 and 50 years old in good health and CMV-seronegative.

This sequence joins TRBV5-6 and TRBJ1-3, with unresolved D. Per the germline V gene, CDR1 is SGHDT and CDR2 is YYEEEE. The V and J ends lost 4 bases and 0 bases respectively, with 14 bases between them. The CDR3 loop spans 16 amino acids. CDR3 sequence: CASSLPTDSSGNTIYF. As DNA, the CDR3 is TGTGCCAGCAGCCTCCCCACGGACTCCTCTGGAAACACCATATATTTT. Variable domain in full (rest from reference TRBV5-6 and TRBJ1-3): DAGVTQSPTHLIKTRGQQVTLRCSPKSGHDTVSWYQQALGQGPQFIFQYYEEEERQRGNFPDRFSGHQFPNYSSELNVNALLLGDSALYLCASSLPTDSSGNTIYFGEGSWLTVV.

The chain joins TRBV21-1 to TRBJ2-5; the D call of TRBD2 is as the table states it, not checked on the DNA. TRBV21-1 is flagged as a pseudogene. CDR3 length equals 16 residues. The DNA for the CDR3 is TGTGCCAGCAGCAAAGAGGTCCCCTGGAGCCAAGAGACCCAGTACTTC. Protein product: CASSKEVPWSQETQYF.

This chain connects TRBV5-1 to TRBJ1-2; unclear D gene. Trimming removed 4 bases at V and 2 bases at J, with 12 bases between. This CDR3 comprises 14 residues. The V gene's germline CDR1 is SGHRS and CDR2 YFSETQ. The CDR3 DNA is TGCGCCAGCAGCGCCCGAGCGGGGAACTATGGCTACACCTTC. Protein: CASSARAGNYGYTF.

This chain uses TRBV29-1 with TRBJ2-3; TRBD1 aligns across 7 bases. Per the germline V gene, CDR1 is SQVTM and CDR2 is ANQGSEA. This CDR3 spans 14 amino acids. Losses at the gene ends were 4 bases for V and 3 bases for J; bases not matched to a gene: 7. CDR3 DNA sequence: TGCAGCGTTGCGGGACAGAGGGGGACAGATACGCAGTATTTT. It encodes CSVAGQRGTDTQYF.

This chain joins TRBV25-1 and TRBJ1-3, with 7 bases lining up with TRBD1. After removal of 6 bases from V and 0 bases from J, the junction contained 8 bases not matched to a gene. The CDR3 has 16 amino acids. The germline CDR1 and CDR2 sequences are MGHDK and SYGVNS. This CDR3 is CASSPGQLYSGNTIYF. CDR3 DNA: TGTGCCAGCAGCCCGGGACAGCTCTACTCTGGAAACACCATATATTTT.

The genes are TRBV10-3 and TRBJ1-3; D call uncertain. Trimming pared 6 bases from V and 4 bases from J, leaving 13 bases between. This CDR3 has 14 amino acids. CDR1 and CDR2 from the germline V gene are ENHRY and SYGVKD. This CDR3 reads CAIRGGGNGNTIYF. The CDR3 bases are TGTGCCATCAGGGGCGGAGGGAACGGAAACACCATATATTTT.

With respect to this clone: The same CDR3 can be traced to other DNA sequences in this sample. The chain joins TRBV5-4 to TRBJ2-1; the match to TRBD1 covers 7 bases. V was pared by 1 base and J by 5 bases, with 0 bases of the junction left unmatched. This CDR3 spans 13 amino acids. The germline V gene encodes CDR1 SGHNT and CDR2 YYREEE (reference sequence). The CDR3 nucleotides are TGTGCCAGCAGCTTGACAGGGGACAATGAGCAGTTCTTC. This encodes CASSLTGDNEQFF.

The rearrangement links TRBV12-2 to TRBJ2-7; the listed D gene, TRBD1, was not tested against the DNA. TRBV12-2 is annotated as a pseudogene. The CDR3 extends over 15 amino acids. This CDR3 is CASRPCQDSDNEQYF. As DNA, the CDR3 is TGTGCAAGTCGCCCTTGCCAGGACAGCGACAACGAGCAGTACTTC.

J is TRBJ2-4 and V is TRBV7-2; TRBD1 matches 10 bases. This CDR3 is built from 15 residues. CDR1 is SGHTA and CDR2 is FQGNSA in the germline V gene. V shed 1 base and J 6 bases; nucleotides not matched to a gene: 3. The CDR3 DNA is TGTGCCAGCAGCTTAGAGGGACAGGGGTCAAACATTCAGTACTTC. It codes for CASSLEGQGSNIQYF.

The V and J genes are TRBV14 and TRBJ1-1; tentative D call: TRBD1 (6 bases). Between the trimmed V and J ends, which lost 2 bases and 5 bases, there was a span of 18 bases. This CDR3 is 16 amino acids long. Germline loops: CDR1 SGHDN, CDR2 FVKESK. In DNA, the CDR3 is TGTGCCAGCAGCCAATCGATTTTGGGGGCTGGGACTGAAGCTTTCTTT. Its translation is CASSQSILGAGTEAFF.